In this sample, the clone carrying this T cell receptor (beta chain) turned up a few times. The antigen is unknown. This sample stems from a study of response to subunit inactivated influenza vaccine. The study, taken as a whole, reports: The authors suggested that few new T cells are recruited per seasonal influenza vaccination.

MiXCR was run by TCRdb on the RT-PCR reads, yielding one entry per CDR3 protein. The sample has 490,000 or so distinct CDR3 sequences, around 8% seen once. The sequenced sample was PBMCs from blood, obtained 23 months after vaccination. The clonotype was recovered from a man between 50 and 75 years old who received an inactivated influenza vaccine.

The CDR3 nucleotides are TGTGCCAGCAGTTCCGCCCACAGGGCCTCCTACAATGAGCAGTTCTTC. Translating gives CASSSAHRASYNEQFF. The chain carries TRBV6-2 or TRBV6-3 and TRBJ2-1; D is possibly TRBD1 (6 bases). The CDR3 has 16 residues. Per germline, CDR1 MNHEY and CDR2 SVGEGT. V was trimmed by 4 bases and J by 0 bases, leaving 13 bases between them.